The 10 T cell receptor beta chains in this list originate from one sample, sequenced in a study of regulatory T cells in long-lasting Graves disease. Relying on iRepertoire HTBI primers and Arm-PCR of CDR3 regions, the team built TCR beta libraries. TCRdb re-called the multiplex PCR reads through MiXCR, storing one row per CDR3 protein. In the table there are 400,000 to 500,000 distinct CDR3 sequences, around 15% of which are singletons. Documented time point: newly diagnosed GD, antithyroid drugs for less than 3 months. RNA from PBMCs was the source of the TCR library. This same sample was also part of a study on T cells in Graves' hyperthyroidism and ophthalmopathy.

The specimen was peripheral blood mononuclear cells (PBMCs), collected at new diagnosis, from a patient treated with antithyroid drugs. The receptors were gathered from a woman between 18 and 29 years old with Graves disease.

This clonotype was seen once. A much larger clone differs by one base, so this may be a read error. This sequence joins TRBV12-3 or TRBV12-4 and TRBJ2-7, with 9 bases matching TRBD1. The CDR3 length is 15 residues. Here the CDR3 DNA reads TGTGCCAGCAGCCCGTACTCGGACAGGGGATACGAGCAGTGCTTC. This encodes CASSPYSDRGYEQCF.

The rearrangement links TRBV6-1 to TRBJ2-1; the match to TRBD2 covers 12 bases. The CDR3 totals 15 residues. The V gene end was trimmed by 4 bases and the J gene end by 9 bases; junction bases not matched to a gene: 7. Germline CDR1 and CDR2: MNHNS and SASEGT. CDR3 protein: CASSAPGLAGTEQFF. The CDR3 DNA sequence: TGTGCCAGCAGTGCCCCGGGACTAGCGGGTACTGAGCAGTTCTTC.

This clonotype appeared many times. The chain joins TRBV27 to TRBJ2-7; 7 bases fit TRBD1. Germline-derived CDR1 and CDR2 are MNHEY and SMNVEV (reference sequence). This CDR3 is 13 amino acids long. J was trimmed by 3 bases and V by 5 bases; bases with no gene match: 4. This CDR3 reads CASSTTGIYEQYF. In nucleotides, the CDR3 is TGTGCCAGCAGTACGACAGGGATCTACGAGCAGTACTTC.

This clonotype came up many times. The V gene is TRBV7-2, the J gene TRBJ2-7; D might be TRBD1 (5 bases). CDR3 length equals 14 residues. In germline, CDR1 is SGHTA, CDR2 FQGNSA. Trimming removed 7 bases from V and 1 base from J, with 14 bases in between. CDR3 coding DNA: TGTGCCAGCACCTTGGACATACGGTCCTACGAGCAGTACTTC. Its translation is CASTLDIRSYEQYF.

This clonotype was counted at least ten times. The J gene is TRBJ2-1, the V gene TRBV20-1, with D maybe TRBD2 (6 bases). V was cut by 0 bases and J by 2 bases, with 11 bases left in between. Germline CDR1 DFQATT, CDR2 SNEGSKA (reference sequence). This CDR3 has 15 amino acids. CDR3 sequence reads: CSARDWRDTYNEQFF. DNA of the CDR3: TGCAGTGCTAGAGATTGGAGGGATACCTACAATGAGCAGTTCTTC.

This chain uses TRBV2 with TRBJ2-2; D unresolved. The germline V gene encodes CDR1 SNHLY and CDR2 FYNNEI. V was cut by 2 bases and J by 4 bases, with 14 bases left in between. The CDR3 sequence is 16 residues long. The CDR3 is CASSEWASRLTGELFF. DNA for the CDR3: TGTGCCAGCAGTGAATGGGCTTCGCGACTCACCGGGGAGCTGTTTTTT.

The V and J genes are TRBV9 and TRBJ2-2; unclear D gene. Deletions cut 0 bases from V and 4 bases from J, with 7 bases between. CDR3 length equals 14 residues. CDR1 and CDR2 from the germline V gene are SGDLS and YYNGEE. CDR3 sequence reads: CASSVVPSTGELFF. DNA for the CDR3: TGTGCCAGCAGCGTAGTTCCGAGCACCGGGGAGCTGTTTTTT.

This clonotype showed up just a few times. V usage is TRBV9 and J usage is TRBJ2-5; TRBD2 is a possible D gene (6 bases). Per the germline V gene, CDR1 is SGDLS and CDR2 is YYNGEE. V dropped 3 bases and J dropped 4 bases, with 13 bases sitting between them. The CDR3 covers 14 residues. CDR3 region: CASSGPSDGETQYF. CDR3 coding DNA: TGTGCCAGCAGCGGTCCTAGCGATGGAGAGACCCAGTACTTC.

J is TRBJ1-2 and V is TRBV27, with D hard to call. The ends were cut back, 2 bases at V and 7 bases at J, with 17 bases in the middle. From germline, CDR1 is MNHEY and CDR2 SMNVEV (reference sequence). The CDR3 has 15 amino acids. The CDR3: CASSLRRGGQSGYTF. The CDR3 DNA follows: TGTGCCAGCAGTTTACGGCGGGGTGGGCAGAGTGGCTACACCTTC.

The sample holds a few counts of this clonotype. V usage is TRBV12-3 or TRBV12-4 and J usage is TRBJ2-5, with 8 bases lining up with TRBD1. After removal of 3 bases from V and 0 bases from J, the junction contained 3 bases not matched to a gene. There are 15 residues in the CDR3. Here the CDR3 reads CASSFNRGYQETQYF. For the CDR3, the DNA is TGTGCCAGCAGTTTCAACAGGGGGTACCAAGAGACCCAGTACTTC.